The clone carrying this T cell receptor beta chain showed up just once. The CDR3 has 15 residues. The germline CDR1 and CDR2 sequences are MGHRA and YSYEKL. After removal of 10 bases from V and 3 bases from J, the junction contained 11 bases not matched to a gene. The data belong to a study of tumor-infiltrating lymphocytes in primary liver carcinoma. Study context: Subjects consisted of male and female patients aged 30 to 69 years.

Joint extraction of RNA and DNA used 20-30 mg of bulk tissue that was unsorted. The patients carried chronic HBV infection and had received no treatment. Making TCR beta cDNA involved around 500 ng total RNA and a constant-region primer. Libraries of TCR beta came from three nested multiplex PCR rounds with slightly modified ARM-PCR. Both of the initial two PCR rounds ran for approximately 11 cycles and employed TRBV1-TRBV30 forward primers alongside a C-beta reverse primer. TCRdb fed the multiplex PCR reads into MiXCR, producing one record per CDR3 protein. Here the sample spans 85,000 to 100,000 distinct CDR3 sequences, less than 70% being singletons.

Sample: tumor-adjacent normal liver tissue. V and J are TRBV4-1 and TRBJ2-7; 11 bases agree with TRBD2. This clonotype was obtained from a man aged 35 to 55 with primary liver carcinoma and hepatitis B virus infection. This CDR3 reads CANSPPGLAVYEQYF. The CDR3 nucleotides read TGCGCCAATAGCCCACCGGGACTAGCGGTCTACGAGCAGTACTTC.